The 28 T cell receptor beta chains reported below all come from one sample, sequenced in a study of T cells in tumors after PD-1 blockade. Libraries were prepared by immunoSEQ multiplex PCR; TCRdb keeps only in-frame clonotypes and omits some of them. The sample gives more than 12,000 clones, roughly 70% of which show up once; more than 30% is in the top ten. The source material was tumor tissue, sampled after anti-PD-1 treatment. The receptors here all came from a human donor with cutaneous squamous cell carcinoma.

The chain uses TRBV5-1 and TRBJ2-1; D might be TRBD2 (6 bases). The germline V gene has CDR1 SGHRS and CDR2 YFSETQ. The CDR3 is made up of 15 amino acids. The V and J ends lost 8 bases and 8 bases respectively, with 23 bases between them. DNA of the CDR3: TGCGCCAGTGCTCCACAAGCGGGTCTATCTTATGAGCAGTTCTTC. This gives the protein CASAPQAGLSYEQFF.

The V call is TRBV27, the J call TRBJ1-5, with D possibly matching TRBD1 (5 bases). Trimming removed 5 bases at V and 0 bases at J, with 17 bases between. CDR1 MNHEY and CDR2 SMNVEV come from the germline V gene (reference sequence). The CDR3 extends over 17 amino acids. The CDR3 nucleotides are TGTGCCAGCAGTCCTCTACAGGTCGGAAATAGCAATCAGCCCCAGCATTTT. Protein product: CASSPLQVGNSNQPQHF.

Only a few counts were recorded for this clone. The chain joins TRBV19 to TRBJ1-4, with 11 bases fitting TRBD1. In germline, CDR1 is LNHDA, CDR2 SQIVND (reference sequence). With V trimmed by 6 bases and J by 5 bases, 5 bases remained unmatched. The CDR3 covers 15 residues. The CDR3 sequence: CASRDRGRGNEKLFF. The CDR3 DNA is TGTGCCAGTAGGGACAGGGGGCGAGGAAATGAAAAACTGTTTTTT. Looking up the rest from reference TRBV19 and TRBJ1-4 gives the full variable domain: DGGITQSPKYLFRKEGQNVTLSCEQNLNHDAMYWYRQDPGQGLRLIYYSQIVNDFQKGDIAEGYSVSREKKESFPLTVTSAQKNPTAFYLCASRDRGRGNEKLFFGSGTQLSVL.

V usage is TRBV5-6 and J usage is TRBJ2-5, with D perhaps given as TRBD1 or TRBD2 (6 bases each). V was clipped by 8 bases and J by 5 bases, with 13 bases between them. This CDR3 contains 12 residues. Per the germline V gene, CDR1 is SGHDT and CDR2 is YYEEEE. The CDR3 DNA reads TGTGCCAGTTGTAGGGGGAGGGAGACCCAGTACTTC. Its translation: CASCRGRETQYF. The full variable domain, in which reference TRBV5-6 and TRBJ2-5 provide the parts outside the CDR3, is DAGVTQSPTHLIKTRGQQVTLRCSPKSGHDTVSWYQQALGQGPQFIFQYYEEEERQRGNFPDRFSGHQFPNYSSELNVNALLLGDSALYLCASCRGRETQYFGPGTRLLVL.

The chain employs TRBV3-1 (or the pseudogene TRBV3-2) and TRBJ1-1; the D gene is possibly TRBD1 (5 bases). Per the germline V gene, CDR1 is LGHDT and CDR2 is YNNKEL (reference sequence). The CDR3 sequence is 13 residues long. The germline V and J ends were trimmed by 5 bases and 1 base, with 8 bases remaining between them. The CDR3 sequence: CASSLQGNTEAFF. The DNA of the CDR3 is TGTGCCAGCAGCTTGCAGGGGAACACTGAAGCTTTCTTT.

This rearrangement joins TRBV15 to TRBJ2-1, with 13 nucleotides matching TRBD2. The CDR3 extends over 17 amino acids. Germline trimming cut 0 bases from V and 3 bases from J; bases unmatched to any gene: 2. Looked up from germline, CDR1 is LNHNV and CDR2 is YYDKDF (reference sequence). The CDR3 loop reads CATSREGLAGNYNEQFF. The CDR3 nucleotides are TGTGCCACCAGCAGAGAGGGACTAGCGGGGAACTACAATGAGCAGTTCTTC. Full variable domain (remainder filled in from reference TRBV15 and TRBJ2-1): DAMVIQNPRYQVTQFGKPVTLSCSQTLNHNVMYWYQQKSSQAPKLLFHYYDKDFNNEADTPDNFQSRRPNTSFCFLDIRSPGLGDTAMYLCATSREGLAGNYNEQFFGPGTRLTVL.

The CDR3 reads CASSLTDRANNYGYTF. The DNA for the CDR3 is TGTGCCAGCAGTCTCACAGACAGGGCGAATAACTATGGCTACACCTTC. This chain joins TRBV28 and TRBJ1-2, with 7 positions matching TRBD1. The CDR3 has 16 amino acids. From germline, CDR1 is MDHEN and CDR2 SYDVKM. The ends lost 5 bases at V and 1 base at J; junction bases unmatched: 10.

The V gene is TRBV5-4, the J gene TRBJ2-2; the D gene is possibly TRBD1 (6 bases). Germline V CDR1 and CDR2: SGHNT, YYREEE (reference sequence). The CDR3 runs to 14 residues. V was trimmed by 3 bases and J by 4 bases, leaving 10 bases between them. The CDR3 loop reads CASSSRGGTGELFF. DNA for the CDR3: TGTGCCAGCAGCTCAAGAGGGGGCACCGGGGAGCTGTTTTTT. The whole variable domain, filled in from reference TRBV5-4 and TRBJ2-2, reads ETGVTQSPTHLIKTRGQQVTLRCSSQSGHNTVSWYQQALGQGPQFIFQYYREEENGRGNFPPRFSGLQFPNYSSELNVNALELDDSALYLCASSSRGGTGELFFGEGSRLTVL.

The chain uses TRBV4-3 and TRBJ1-5, with D unclear. Trimming removed 0 bases from V and 6 bases from J, with 6 bases in between. Germline V gene sequence: CDR1 LGHNA, CDR2 YSLEER. The CDR3 runs to 13 residues. CDR3 sequence reads: CASSQDVGQPQHF. CDR3 DNA sequence: TGCGCCAGCAGCCAAGATGTGGGTCAGCCCCAGCATTTT.

This clone was picked up a small number of times. This chain joins TRBV11-3 and TRBJ2-7; unclear D gene. There are 15 residues in the CDR3. CDR1 is SGHNT, CDR2 YENEEA, per germline. The germline V and J ends were trimmed by 5 bases and 0 bases, with 14 bases remaining between them. The CDR3 DNA reads as TGTGCCAGCAGCAAGGACCGTTTCTTCTCCTACGAGCAGTACTTC. Its protein is CASSKDRFFSYEQYF.

This chain connects TRBV2 to TRBJ1-1, with TRBD1 as a possible D gene (6 bases). There are 14 residues in the CDR3. V was trimmed by 6 bases and J by 3 bases, leaving 14 bases between them. The germline CDR1 and CDR2 sequences are SNHLY and FYNNEI. The CDR3 coding sequence is TGTGCCAGCAGGGTGGGGGGCCCAGACACTGAAGCTTTCTTT. Amino acid sequence: CASRVGGPDTEAFF.

The sample holds a few counts of this clone. The V call is TRBV11-3, the J call TRBJ2-1, with unresolved D. The CDR3 loop spans 15 amino acids. Germline loops: CDR1 SGHNT, CDR2 YENEEA. V shed 0 bases and J shed 1 base, with 7 bases lying between them. The CDR3 nucleotides are TGTGCCAGCAGCTTAGACGGATCTTCCTACAATGAGCAGTTCTTC. Its protein product is CASSLDGSSYNEQFF.

The rearrangement links TRBV29-1 to TRBJ1-3; 7 nucleotides agree with TRBD1. The CDR3 is 13 residues long. V lost 4 bases and J lost 0; bases outside the gene matches: 0. Germline CDR1 SQVTM, CDR2 ANQGSEA. The CDR3 coding sequence is TGCAGCGTTGCAGGGGGCTCTGGAAACACCATATATTTT. Protein sequence: CSVAGGSGNTIYF. Based on the CDR3 plus reference TRBV29-1 and TRBJ1-3, the full variable domain is SAVISQKPSRDICQRGTSLTIQCQVDSQVTMMFWYRQQPGQSLTLIATANQGSEATYESGFVIDKFPISRPNLTFSTLTVSNMSPEDSSIYLCSVAGGSGNTIYFGEGSWLTVV.

The V and J genes are TRBV3-1 (or the pseudogene TRBV3-2) and TRBJ2-2; maybe TRBD1 (6 bases). Trimming stripped 1 base from V and 2 bases from J, with 8 bases between. This CDR3 region has 15 residues. Per the germline V gene, CDR1 is LGHDT and CDR2 is YNNKEL (reference sequence). This CDR3 reads CASSQGTANTGELFF. CDR3 coding DNA: TGTGCCAGCAGCCAAGGGACAGCAAACACCGGGGAGCTGTTTTTT.

V gene TRBV19 combines with J gene TRBJ2-1; the match to TRBD1 covers 7 bases. Germline CDR1 reads LNHDA; CDR2 reads SQIVND (reference sequence). With V trimmed by 2 bases and J by 0 bases, 4 bases remained unmatched. The CDR3 runs to 16 residues. The CDR3 sequence is CASSIREGASYNEQFF. For the CDR3, the DNA is TGTGCCAGTAGTATAAGAGAGGGGGCCTCCTACAATGAGCAGTTCTTC.

The chain is built from TRBV19 and TRBJ1-2; no definite D call. Trimming cost V 1 base and J 4 bases, with 7 bases left between them. CDR1 is LNHDA and CDR2 is SQIVND in the germline V gene (reference sequence). The CDR3 length is 13 residues. The CDR3 DNA reads TGTGCCAGTAGTATAGGCCTCATCTATGGCTACACCTTC. This codes for CASSIGLIYGYTF. The variable domain in full, with the rest retrieved from reference TRBV19 and TRBJ1-2, is DGGITQSPKYLFRKEGQNVTLSCEQNLNHDAMYWYRQDPGQGLRLIYYSQIVNDFQKGDIAEGYSVSREKKESFPLTVTSAQKNPTAFYLCASSIGLIYGYTFGSGTRLTVV.

This clone was seen only a few times. This CDR3 is CASSLGTGAYEQYF. The CDR3 nucleotides are TGTGCCAGCAGTTTGGGGACAGGGGCCTACGAGCAGTACTTC. The chain joins TRBV27 to TRBJ2-7; 10 bases fit TRBD1. CDR1 and CDR2 from the germline V gene are MNHEY and SMNVEV (reference sequence). This CDR3 contains 14 residues. V was clipped by 3 bases and J by 2 bases; unmatched bases: 1.

The chain couples TRBV13 to TRBJ1-1; D is unresolved. Germline V lookup: CDR1 PRHDT, CDR2 FYEKMQ (reference sequence). This CDR3 is built from 14 residues. Trimming cost V 5 bases and J 5 bases, with 15 bases left between them. CDR3 nucleotides: TGTGCCAGCAGCGACGGACGAGGAGGGACTGAAGCTTTCTTT. Its protein is CASSDGRGGTEAFF.

In its sample, this clone ranks as medium-sized. The chain employs TRBV4-1 and TRBJ2-3, with 7 bases that match TRBD2. V was clipped by 1 base and J by 5 bases; unmatched bases: 6. Germline assignment: CDR1 MGHRA and CDR2 YSYEKL. The CDR3 consists of 15 residues. The DNA for the CDR3 is TGCGCCAGCAGCCAAGTAGCGGGCTGGGGAGATACGCAGTATTTT. It is translated as CASSQVAGWGDTQYF.

The chain combines TRBV10-3 with TRBJ2-3; TRBD2 matches 9 bases. V dropped 3 bases and J dropped 8; count of bases not matched to a gene: 21. Germline lookup yields CDR1 ENHRY and CDR2 SYGVKD. The CDR3 consists of 19 residues. The CDR3 region has the DNA TGTGCCATCAGTGATCCCACTCCCCTGGCGGGAGGGCCTGTGGGTACGCAGTATTTT. As protein: CAISDPTPLAGGPVGTQYF.

The count of this clone is one. The chain combines TRBV7-2 with TRBJ2-7, with 7 bases lining up with TRBD2. CDR1 is SGHTA, CDR2 FQGNSA, per germline. After removal of 4 bases from V and 0 bases from J, the junction contained 9 bases not matched to a gene. This CDR3 has 16 amino acids. The CDR3 reads CASSSESGVRSYEQYF. The CDR3 DNA follows: TGTGCCAGCAGCTCTGAGAGCGGGGTACGCTCCTACGAGCAGTACTTC.

The chain recombines TRBV7-9 with TRBJ1-1; maybe TRBD1 (6 bases). This CDR3 spans 15 amino acids. Trimming removed 3 bases at V and 0 bases at J, with 11 bases between. The germline CDR1 and CDR2 sequences are SEHNR and FQNEAQ (reference sequence). In nucleotides, the CDR3 is TGTGCCAGCAGCTTTTACAGGGCCATGAACACTGAAGCTTTCTTT. Protein product: CASSFYRAMNTEAFF.

The chain links TRBV4-1 to TRBJ1-3; 7 bases match TRBD1. The CDR3 loop spans 20 amino acids. J gave up 4 bases and V 3 bases, and 21 bases lay outside the gene matches. From germline, CDR1 is MGHRA and CDR2 YSYEKL. CDR3 DNA sequence: TGCGCCAGCAGCCAGAATCGACAGGGCCACGGACCGACGGGAGGAAACACCATATATTTT. This codes for CASSQNRQGHGPTGGNTIYF.

The genes are TRBV10-3 and TRBJ1-2; perhaps TRBD1 as D (5 bases). Germline V gives CDR1 ENHRY, CDR2 SYGVKD. CDR3 length: 15 amino acids. Deletions cut 0 bases from V and 1 base from J, with 9 bases between. Here the CDR3 DNA reads TGTGCCATCAGTGAGTCGGGGGTCGTTAACTATGGCTACACCTTC. Translation gives CAISESGVVNYGYTF.

This sequence joins TRBV6-6 and TRBJ2-7, with 16 bases fitting TRBD2. The CDR3 contains 18 residues. The germline V gene encodes CDR1 MNHNY and CDR2 SVGAGI (reference sequence). Unmatched junction bases numbered 7, after V lost 5 bases and J lost 0 bases. CDR3 coding DNA: TGTGCCAGCAGTCCGGGACTAGCGGGGGGGAAAGGCTCCTACGAGCAGTACTTC. Translating gives CASSPGLAGGKGSYEQYF.

The chain has TRBV2 and TRBJ2-5; TRBD1 matches at 9 bases. Germline assignment: CDR1 SNHLY and CDR2 FYNNEI. The V segment lost 8 bases and the J segment 7 bases; nucleotides outside the gene matches: 8. There are 13 residues in the CDR3. The CDR3: CASGGQGTWTQYF. The CDR3 DNA follows: TGTGCCAGCGGGGGACAGGGTACATGGACCCAGTACTTC.

This rearrangement joins TRBV10-2 to TRBJ2-3; the match to TRBD2 covers 7 bases. CDR3 length: 14 amino acids. Germline-derived CDR1 and CDR2 are WSHSY and SAAADI. Unmatched junction bases numbered 5, after V lost 2 bases and J lost 6 bases. The CDR3 spells CASSEPSGADTQYF. The CDR3 DNA follows: TGCGCCAGCAGTGAGCCCAGCGGGGCGGATACGCAGTATTTT.

The chain has TRBV28 and TRBJ1-6; D not resolved. V gave up 6 bases and J gave up 7 bases, with 7 bases separating them. Germline V gene data show CDR1 as MDHEN and CDR2 as SYDVKM. This CDR3 region has 12 residues. The CDR3 here is CASRITNSPLHF. The CDR3 nucleotides are TGTGCCAGCAGAATTACAAATTCACCCCTCCACTTT.